The following is a TCR beta chain sequence with its context. This specimen belongs to a study of shared clonotypes between healthy human individuals. Study information: Three CD4 naive, three CD4 memory, two CD8 naive and one CD8 memory plate were used per donor.

Sequencing was performed with immunoSEQ multiplex PCR; in TCRdb, only in-frame clones are kept and a portion is missing. The profile shows around 700,000 clones, roughly 70% of them singletons. The length of the CDR3 is 15 residues. The chain combines TRBV12-2 with TRBJ1-5; the table's TRBD1 call for D was not verified on the DNA. TRBV12-2 is termed a pseudogene. This clonotype was sampled from a young woman in good health. What was sequenced was memory CD4+ T cells sorted from blood. Subset of the sample: CD45RA-negative fraction. The CDR3 region has the DNA TGTGCAAGTCGCACAGGGCCTTCGAGCAATCAGCCCCAGCATTTT. Its translation is CASRTGPSSNQPQHF.